The entry below describes one T cell receptor (beta chain). Its antigen is not known. The PCR employed 60 Vbeta primers together with 13 Jbeta primers. Some clones are missing from TCRdb's copy, which holds only in-frame ones; the method was immunoSEQ multiplex PCR. The data hold around 130,000 clones, with roughly 62% observed a single time. Germline V lookup: CDR1 MNHEY, CDR2 SVGAGI. The junction had 2 bases not matched to a gene; V was cut back by 0 bases and J by 0 bases. CDR3 length: 15 amino acids. These data originate in a study of cytomegalovirus exposure and HLA in healthy donors. Study outcomes and limitations: Later analysis showed most CMV-associated TCR beta chains appearing HLA-restricted.

The source of this sequence is a male donor in good health and CMV-seronegative. The sequenced sample was PBMCs. The V call is TRBV6-5, the J call TRBJ2-7; 7 bases are a match to TRBD1. The CDR3 DNA reads TGTGCCAGCAGTTACTCCGGGGACAGCTCCTACGAGCAGTACTTC. It encodes CASSYSGDSSYEQYF.